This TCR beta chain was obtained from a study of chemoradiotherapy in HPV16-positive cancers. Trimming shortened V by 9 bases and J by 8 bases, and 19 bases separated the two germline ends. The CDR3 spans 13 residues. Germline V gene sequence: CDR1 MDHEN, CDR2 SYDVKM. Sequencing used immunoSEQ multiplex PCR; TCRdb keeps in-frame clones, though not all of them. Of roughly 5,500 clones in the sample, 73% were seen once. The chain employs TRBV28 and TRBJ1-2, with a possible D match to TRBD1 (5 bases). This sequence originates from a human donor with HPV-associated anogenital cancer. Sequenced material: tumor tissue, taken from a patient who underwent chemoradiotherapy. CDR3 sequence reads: CASTRLWGQGYTF. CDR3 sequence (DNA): TGTGCCAGTACCAGGCTATGGGGCCAGGGCTACACCTTC.